A single sample gave rise to the 17 T cell receptor beta chains below, sequenced in a study of radiotherapy plus CTLA-4 blockade in lung cancer. Sequencing was performed with immunoSEQ multiplex PCR; in TCRdb, only in-frame clones are kept and a portion is missing. Here the sample spans 25,000 to 35,000 clones, over 60% being singletons. This specimen was peripheral blood, taken from a patient treated with radiotherapy plus ipilimumab. Source of these receptors: a human donor with non-small cell lung cancer that progressed on radiotherapy plus ipilimumab.

The chain combines TRBV27 with TRBJ2-3; either TRBD1 or TRBD2 may fit D (5 bases each). The CDR3 covers 19 residues. V dropped 5 bases and J dropped 6 bases, with 30 bases sitting between them. Germline CDR1 is MNHEY and CDR2 is SMNVEV (reference sequence). Written as DNA, the CDR3 is TGTGCCAGCAGTCCCCAGATGCGGGTGGGGGACGGCGCTAGGGATACGCAGTATTTT. The encoded protein is CASSPQMRVGDGARDTQYF.

This chain links TRBV28 with TRBJ2-7, with D possibly being TRBD2 (5 bases). Germline lookup yields CDR1 MDHEN and CDR2 SYDVKM. The CDR3 length is 13 residues. V was shortened by 3 bases and J by 2 bases, with 8 bases between the two germline ends. The CDR3 DNA reads as TGTGCCAGCAGTTTGTCCGGGACCTACGAGCAGTACTTC. It translates to CASSLSGTYEQYF.

This chain joins TRBV5-6 and TRBJ1-1; no definite D call. This CDR3 is built from 15 residues. V lost 1 base, J lost 1 base, and 11 bases lay in between. Germline V gives CDR1 SGHDT, CDR2 YYEEEE. This CDR3 reads CASSLRVSPNTEAFF. CDR3 DNA: TGTGCCAGCAGCTTGAGGGTCAGCCCGAACACTGAAGCTTTCTTT.

J is TRBJ1-2 and V is TRBV18; TRBD1 is a possible D gene (5 bases). V dropped 2 bases and J dropped 5 bases, with 12 bases sitting between them. Germline CDR1 KGHSH, CDR2 LQKENI. The CDR3 covers 14 residues. Here the CDR3 DNA reads TGTGCCAGCTCACCAGGAGGGGTCGGGTATGGCTACACCTTC. Amino acid sequence: CASSPGGVGYGYTF.

This clone was counted only a few times. This sequence joins TRBV28 and TRBJ2-7, with 8 bases that match TRBD1. J was trimmed by 4 bases and V by 6 bases; bases with no gene match: 14. In germline, CDR1 is MDHEN, CDR2 SYDVKM. The CDR3 is 16 amino acids. In nucleotides, the CDR3 is TGTGCCAGCAGCACGCGGACAGGGTCGACACTTTACGAGCAGTACTTC. Protein: CASSTRTGSTLYEQYF. Filled out from reference TRBV28 and TRBJ2-7, the complete variable domain reads DVKVTQSSRYLVKRTGEKVFLECVQDMDHENMFWYRQDPGLGLRLIYFSYDVKMKEKGDIPEGYSVSREKKERFSLILESASTNQTSMYLCASSTRTGSTLYEQYFGPGTRLTVT.

The rearrangement uses TRBV5-1 and TRBJ2-5; TRBD2 agrees at 15 bases. There are 16 residues in the CDR3. Germline CDR1 and CDR2: SGHRS and YFSETQ. V shed 4 bases, J shed 9 bases, and the junction held 10 bases outside the gene matches. CDR3 sequence (DNA): TGCGCCAGCAGCCCCGGACTAGCGGGGGGGAGCGAGTCCCAGTACTTC. Its protein is CASSPGLAGGSESQYF.

CDR3 protein: CASSVSFTDEQFF. As DNA, the CDR3 is TGTGCCAGCAGCGTATCTTTCACGGATGAGCAGTTCTTC. This rearrangement joins TRBV9 to TRBJ2-1; no clear D gene. V lost 1 base and J lost 8, with 10 bases in between. Germline V gene lookup returns CDR1 SGDLS and CDR2 YYNGEE. This CDR3 is built from 13 residues.

The chain recombines TRBV7-9 with TRBJ2-3, with D perhaps being TRBD1 or TRBD2 (5 bases each). The germline V gene has CDR1 SEHNR and CDR2 FQNEAQ (reference sequence). Trimming removed 5 bases at V and 4 bases at J, with 19 bases between. CDR3 length: 16 residues. CDR3 bases: TGTGCCAGCAGCGAGGGGACCACCTCGTTTGCAGATACGCAGTATTTT. It encodes CASSEGTTSFADTQYF.

This chain links TRBV4-2 with TRBJ2-3; D possibly corresponds to TRBD1 (5 bases). This CDR3 has 17 residues. Trimming cost V 2 bases and J 0 bases, with 15 bases left between them. CDR1 is LGHNA and CDR2 is YNFKEQ in the germline V gene. The CDR3: CASSQRVTAASTDTQYF. The CDR3 DNA follows: TGTGCCAGCAGCCAAAGAGTGACAGCCGCTAGCACAGATACGCAGTATTTT.

The gene calls are TRBV6-1 and TRBJ1-6; perhaps TRBD1 as D (5 bases). The V gene lost 0 bases and the J gene lost 9 bases, with 12 bases spanning the gap. This CDR3 has 15 residues. Germline V CDR1 and CDR2: MNHNS, SASEGT. CDR3 bases: TGTGCCAGCAGTGAAGCGCGGGCAGGGACTTCACCCCTCCACTTT. It codes for CASSEARAGTSPLHF.

This clone occurred a few times. V and J are TRBV7-9 and TRBJ1-2, with 8 bases that match TRBD1. The CDR3 extends over 15 amino acids. V was pared by 5 bases and J by 2 bases, with 7 bases of the junction left unmatched. Germline V gene sequence: CDR1 SEHNR, CDR2 FQNEAQ (reference sequence). CDR3: CASSPGQGKNYGYTF. CDR3 nucleotides: TGTGCCAGCAGCCCCGGACAGGGTAAAAACTATGGCTACACCTTC.

V is TRBV19 and J is TRBJ1-2; tentative D call: TRBD1 (5 bases). The CDR3 is 13 amino acids. The germline V gene has CDR1 LNHDA and CDR2 SQIVND (reference sequence). Trimming stripped 4 bases from V and 4 bases from J, with 10 bases between. CDR3 bases: TGTGCCAGTAGTACGGGGCCGACCTATGGCTACACCTTC. Its translation: CASSTGPTYGYTF.

The V and J genes are TRBV27 and TRBJ2-7, with a tentative D call TRBD2 (6 bases). Trimming cost V 6 bases and J 0 bases, with 12 bases left between them. The CDR3 is 14 amino acids. Germline-derived CDR1 and CDR2 are MNHEY and SMNVEV (reference sequence). CDR3 protein: CASSIRGYSYEQYF. CDR3 DNA sequence: TGTGCCAGCAGCATACGGGGGTACTCCTACGAGCAGTACTTC.

The genes are TRBV7-2 and TRBJ1-1; D gene unclear. The ends were cut back, 1 base at V and 5 bases at J, with 11 bases in the middle. Germline loops: CDR1 SGHTA, CDR2 FQGNSA. The CDR3 is 14 residues long. The CDR3 region is CASSLEPLGTEAFF. The CDR3 nucleotides read TGTGCCAGCAGCTTAGAACCGTTAGGGACTGAAGCTTTCTTT.

The CDR3 DNA follows: TGTGCCAGATCCGGACAGGGGAACTATGGCTACACCTTC. Its translation: CARSGQGNYGYTF. The V call is TRBV2, the J call TRBJ1-2; 9 bases align to TRBD1. The germline V gene encodes CDR1 SNHLY and CDR2 FYNNEI. The CDR3 sequence is 13 residues long. V shed 9 bases, J shed 2 bases, and the junction held 4 bases outside the gene matches.

V and J are TRBV15 and TRBJ2-5; 9 bases map to TRBD1. Germline CDR1 is LNHNV and CDR2 is YYDKDF (reference sequence). This CDR3 is built from 17 residues. V was pared by 2 bases and J by 5 bases, with 12 bases of the junction left unmatched. The CDR3 DNA is TGTGCCACCAGCAGATTACCGCCGGGACAGGGACGGGAGACCCAGTACTTC. It encodes CATSRLPPGQGRETQYF.

The count of this clone is one. The chain links TRBV27 to TRBJ2-7; D gene ambiguous. The germline V and J ends were trimmed by 3 bases and 5 bases, with 14 bases remaining between them. The CDR3 consists of 14 residues. The germline gives CDR1 MNHEY, CDR2 SMNVEV (reference sequence). CDR3 nucleotides: TGTGCCAGCAGTTTGAGGCAGTTGCCCCACGAGCAGTACTTC. It encodes CASSLRQLPHEQYF.